The TCR beta chain described here comes from a study of OX40 agonist ivuxolimab in advanced cancers. The assay was immunoSEQ multiplex PCR, and TCRdb's table has in-frame clones only and misses some. This repertoire shows about 80,000 clones, approximately 90% found once; its top ten account for 7% to 9.5%. CDR3 length equals 15 residues. Trimming removed 3 bases at V and 4 bases at J, with 14 bases between. Germline V gives CDR1 SGHVS, CDR2 FQNEAQ. The origin of this receptor is an adult with an advanced solid tumor such as melanoma, head and neck, liver or kidney cancer. The source was CD4+ or CD8+ T cells sorted from blood, collected in a trial of the OX40 agonist ivuxolimab. The chain links TRBV7-8 to TRBJ2-3; possible D gene TRBD1, 5 bases. The CDR3 loop is CASSFQQWGPDTQYF. CDR3 sequence (DNA): TGTGCCAGCAGCTTCCAACAATGGGGCCCAGATACGCAGTATTTT.